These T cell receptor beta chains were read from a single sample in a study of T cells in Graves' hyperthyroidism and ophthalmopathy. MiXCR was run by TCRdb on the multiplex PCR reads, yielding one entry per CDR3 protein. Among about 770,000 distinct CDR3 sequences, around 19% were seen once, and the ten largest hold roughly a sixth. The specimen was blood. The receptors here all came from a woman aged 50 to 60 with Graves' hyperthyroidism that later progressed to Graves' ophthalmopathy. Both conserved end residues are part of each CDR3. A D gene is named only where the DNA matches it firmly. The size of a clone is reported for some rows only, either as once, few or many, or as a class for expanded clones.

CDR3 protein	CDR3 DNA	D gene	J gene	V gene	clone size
CASSSGVTGELFF	TGTGCCAGCAGCTCGGGAGTGACCGGGGAGCTGTTTTTT	.	TRBJ2-2	TRBV11-3	many
CASSLRTSGRTDTQYF	TGTGCCAGCAGCCTAAGGACTAGCGGGCGCACAGATACGCAGTATTTT	TRBD2	TRBJ2-3	TRBV3-1	many
CSAMIAGGPTPDTQYF	TGCAGTGCTATGATAGCGGGGGGGCCTACCCCAGATACGCAGTATTTT	TRBD2	TRBJ2-3	TRBV20-1	many
CASNPERGVEQFF	TGTGCCAGCAATCCCGAGCGGGGGGTTGAGCAGTTCTTC	TRBD2	TRBJ2-1	TRBV6-1	many
CASSYSVYDQPQHF	TGTGCCAGCAGTTACTCCGTCTATGATCAGCCCCAGCATTTT	.	TRBJ1-5	TRBV6-5	many
CASSQGPAGPQETQYF	TGTGCCAGCAGCCAAGGTCCAGCGGGGCCGCAAGAGACCCAGTACTTC	TRBD2	TRBJ2-5	TRBV3-1	many
CASSNTGDGYEQYF	TGTGCCAGTAGTAACACAGGGGATGGGTACGAGCAGTACTTC	TRBD1	TRBJ2-7	TRBV19	few
CASSPDWASQYF	TGTGCCAGCAGTCCCGACTGGGCATCGCAGTATTTT	.	TRBJ2-3	TRBV11-2	many
CASSTPGGTYEQYF	TGTGCCAGTAGCACTCCCGGAGGGACCTACGAGCAGTACTTC	.	TRBJ2-7	TRBV19	few
CSARDPAGPNTEAFF	TGCAGTGCTAGAGATCCGGCAGGGCCTAACACTGAAGCTTTCTTT	.	TRBJ1-1	TRBV20-1	many
CASSQEGLVSGELFF	TGCGCCAGCAGCCAAGAAGGCCTTGTCTCCGGGGAGCTGTTTTTT	.	TRBJ2-2	TRBV4-1	.
CSARDVGSSTDTQYF	TGCAGTGCTAGAGATGTTGGTTCTAGCACAGATACGCAGTATTTT	.	TRBJ2-3	TRBV20-1	.
CASSFGTGAYNEQFF	TGTGCCAGCAGTTTCGGGACAGGAGCCTACAATGAGCAGTTCTTC	TRBD1	TRBJ2-1	TRBV12-3/TRBV12-4	many